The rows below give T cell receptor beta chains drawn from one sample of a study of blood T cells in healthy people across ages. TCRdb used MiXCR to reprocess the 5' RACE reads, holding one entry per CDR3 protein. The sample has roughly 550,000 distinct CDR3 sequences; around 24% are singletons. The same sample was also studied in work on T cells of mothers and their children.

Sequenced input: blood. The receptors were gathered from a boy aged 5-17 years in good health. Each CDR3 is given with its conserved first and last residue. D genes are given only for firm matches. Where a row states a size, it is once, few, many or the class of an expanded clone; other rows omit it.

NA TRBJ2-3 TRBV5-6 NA TGTGCCAGCAGCTTGGGGATCGGGGGGCACACAGATACGCAGTATTTT CASSLGIGGHTDTQYF
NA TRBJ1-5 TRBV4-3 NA TGCGCCAGCAGCCAAGAAAGAATGCCCAATCAGCCCCAGCATTTT CASSQERMPNQPQHF
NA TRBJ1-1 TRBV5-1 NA TGCGCCAGCAGCTTGTTGGGGGGTGGCACTGAAGCTTTCTTT CASSLLGGGTEAFF
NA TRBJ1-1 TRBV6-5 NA TGTGCCAGCAGTTACCAGGGAACCTTAGGAGCTGAAGCTTTCTTT CASSYQGTLGAEAFF
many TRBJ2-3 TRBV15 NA TGTGCCACCCACCCGGGGAGCACAGATACGCAGTATTTT CATHPGSTDTQYF
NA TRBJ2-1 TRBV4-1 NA TGCGCCAGCAGCCAACCGGATATGGGGCTCTCCTACAATGAGCAGTTCTTC CASSQPDMGLSYNEQFF
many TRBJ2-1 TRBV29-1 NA TGCAGCGTTGAAAAGGCAGGCAATGAGCAGTTCTTC CSVEKAGNEQFF
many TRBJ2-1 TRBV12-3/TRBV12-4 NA TGTGCCAGCAGCTTAGCCAATGAGCAGTTCTTC CASSLANEQFF
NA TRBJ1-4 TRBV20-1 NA TGCAGTGCTAGACGGGTCTATGAAAAACTGTTTTTT CSARRVYEKLFF
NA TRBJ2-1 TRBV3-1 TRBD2 TGTGCCAGCAGCAACGAACGACTAGCGGGGAAGTACAATGAGCAGTTCTTC CASSNERLAGKYNEQFF
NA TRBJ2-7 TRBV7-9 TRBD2 TGTGCCAGCAGCCAGACCGGGACTAGCGGTACCTACGAGCAGTACTTC CASSQTGTSGTYEQYF
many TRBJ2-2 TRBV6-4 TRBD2 TGTGCCAGCGGCGAGACTAGCGAAGCCGGGGAGCTGTTTTTT CASGETSEAGELFF
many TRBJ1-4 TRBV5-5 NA TGTGCCAGCAGCCGGAGGGAAAAACTGTTTTTT CASSRREKLFF
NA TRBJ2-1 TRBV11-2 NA TGTGCCAGCAGCTTAGCGCCGCGGGAAGAAGACAATGAGCAGTTCTTC CASSLAPREEDNEQFF
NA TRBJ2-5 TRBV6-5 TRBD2 TGTGCCAGCAGTTACTTCGTAGCGGGGGGCCCGGCGACCCAGTACTTC CASSYFVAGGPATQYF
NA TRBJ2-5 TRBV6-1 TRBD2 TGTGCCAGCAGGAACTCACTAGCGGGAGAGGTAGGGCAGTACTTC CASRNSLAGEVGQYF
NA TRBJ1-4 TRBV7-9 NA TGTGCCAGCGGCGTCAATAATGAAAGACTGTTTTTT CASGVNNERLFF
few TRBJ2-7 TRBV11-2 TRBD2 TGTGCCAGCAGTTTTAGCGGGGTTACCTACGAGCAGTACTTC CASSFSGVTYEQYF
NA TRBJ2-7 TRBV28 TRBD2 TGTGCCAGCAGTCTACCCGGACTAGCGGATACCTACGAGCAGTACTTC CASSLPGLADTYEQYF
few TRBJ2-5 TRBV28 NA TGTGCCAGCAAGGCTAAAGGGGAGACCCAGTACTTC CASKAKGETQYF
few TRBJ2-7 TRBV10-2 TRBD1 TGCGCCAGCAGTGAGTCGAACAGGGGGCACGAGCAGTACTTC CASSESNRGHEQYF
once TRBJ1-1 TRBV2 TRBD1 TGTGCCACCGATCGCAGGACAGGCGACACCGAAGCTTTCTTT CATDRRTGDTEAFF
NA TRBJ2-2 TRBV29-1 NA TGCAGCGTTGCAGGGGGGGTCGGGGAGCTGTTTTTT CSVAGGVGELFF
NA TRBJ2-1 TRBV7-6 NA TGTGCCAGCAGCTTGGAGTACGATGTCACCAATGAGCAGTTCTTC CASSLEYDVTNEQFF
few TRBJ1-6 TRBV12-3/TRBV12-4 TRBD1 TGTGCCAGCAGTTCTACACGGACAGGCTATAATTCACCCCTCCACTTT CASSSTRTGYNSPLHF
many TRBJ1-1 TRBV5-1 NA TGCGCCAGTAAGGAGGGCAGGGCGGACACTGAAGCTTTCTTT CASKEGRADTEAFF
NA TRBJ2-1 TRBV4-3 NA TGCGCCAGCAGCCAAGGTGCCGGGAGCCCTTACAATGAGCAGTTCTTC CASSQGAGSPYNEQFF
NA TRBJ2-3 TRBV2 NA TGTGCCAGCAGTGACGGGCTAGTTACGCAGTATTTT CASSDGLVTQYF
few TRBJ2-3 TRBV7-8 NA TGTGCCAGCAGCCCTGGAAGGTCAGGGTCGTATTTT CASSPGRSGSYF
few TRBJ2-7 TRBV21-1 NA TGTGCCAGCAGCAAGTCAGGGAACGATACCTACGAGCAGTACTTC CASSKSGNDTYEQYF
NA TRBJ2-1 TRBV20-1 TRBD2 TGCAGTGCTAGAGATCCAGCGGGGGGATCCTACAATGAGCAGTTCTTC CSARDPAGGSYNEQFF
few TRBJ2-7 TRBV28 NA TGTGCCAGCAGTTTCGATGCACCTCACTCCTACGAGCAGTACTTC CASSFDAPHSYEQYF
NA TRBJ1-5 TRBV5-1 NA TGCGCCAGCAGCTTAGTAGGATTAGGTCAGCCCCAGCATTTT CASSLVGLGQPQHF
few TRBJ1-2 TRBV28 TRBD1 TGTGCCAGCAGACACCGTACCGGGACAGGGAGCTATGGCTACACCTTC CASRHRTGTGSYGYTF
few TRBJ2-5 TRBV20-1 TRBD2 TGCAGTGCTGCCTCCTCTAGCGGGAGAGTTACGGAGACCCAGTACTTC CSAASSSGRVTETQYF
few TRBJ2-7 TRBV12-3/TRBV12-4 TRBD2 TGTGCCAGCAAAATGGGACTAGCGTCCTACGAGCAGTACTTC CASKMGLASYEQYF
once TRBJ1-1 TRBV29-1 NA TGCAGCGTCACTCTACAGGGCTTAAACACTGAAGCTTTCTTT CSVTLQGLNTEAFF
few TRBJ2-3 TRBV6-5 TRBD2 TGTGCCAGCAGTTACTCGACTAGCGGGGGGATCACAGATACGCAGTATTTT CASSYSTSGGITDTQYF
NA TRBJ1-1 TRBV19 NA TGTGCCAGTAGAACCGGGTCCGCTCCTGACGGGGCTTTCTTT CASRTGSAPDGAFF
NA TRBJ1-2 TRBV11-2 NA TGTGCCAGCAGCTTAGATAAGGGTTTCGTGCATGGCTACACCTTC CASSLDKGFVHGYTF
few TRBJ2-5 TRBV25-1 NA TGTGCCAGCAGTGAATTTTTAGAAGAGACCCAGTACTTC CASSEFLEETQYF
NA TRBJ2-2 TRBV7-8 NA TGTGCCAGCAGCTTAGCGCCTGGCGGGGCGAACACCGGGGAGCTGTTTTTT CASSLAPGGANTGELFF
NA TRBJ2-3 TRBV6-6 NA TGTGCCAGCAGTGGGGCCGTCGGGGGAACAGATACGCAGTATTTT CASSGAVGGTDTQYF
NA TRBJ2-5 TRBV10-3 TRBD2 TGTGCCACCAAAAGAGGACTAGAAGAGACCCAGTACTTC CATKRGLEETQYF
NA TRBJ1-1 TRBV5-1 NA TGCGCCAGCAGCTTGGGCCAGGGTCTAACTGAAGCTTTCTTT CASSLGQGLTEAFF
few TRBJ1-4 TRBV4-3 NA TGCGCCAGCAGCCATGCCGGGTCTTCTGGTAATGAAAAACTGTTTTTT CASSHAGSSGNEKLFF
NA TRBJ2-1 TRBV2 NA TGTGCCAGCATATCCAGCCCTAATGAGCAGTTCTTC CASISSPNEQFF
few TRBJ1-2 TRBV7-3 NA TGTGCCAGCCGGGGGCAGTCTAACTATGGCTACACCTTC CASRGQSNYGYTF
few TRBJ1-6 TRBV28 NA TGTGCCAGCAGTTTAAGGGGCTCCTATAATTCACCCCTCCACTTT CASSLRGSYNSPLHF
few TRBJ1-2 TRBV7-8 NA TGTGCCAGCAGCAAGAGCAGGGGTAGCGGTTCAAACTATGGCTACACCTTC CASSKSRGSGSNYGYTF
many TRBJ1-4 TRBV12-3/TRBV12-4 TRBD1 TGTGCCAGCAGTTTCAGGGGGAATGAAAAACTGTTTTTT CASSFRGNEKLFF
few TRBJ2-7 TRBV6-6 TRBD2 TGTGCCAGCAGACGGACTAGCGCCTCCTACGAGCAGTACTTC CASRRTSASYEQYF
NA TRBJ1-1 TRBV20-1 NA TGCAGTGCTAGAGATATGCTCGGGGCTTTCTTT CSARDMLGAFF